This T cell receptor beta chain was recorded in a study of molecular identifiers for immune sequencing clone quantification. Study at large: RNA, taken in replicates from approximately 20,000 or 100,000 naive CD8 cells, was split five ways, with four sequenced.

This CDR3 is 17 amino acids long. CDR1 and CDR2 (germline): SGDLS, YYNGEE. The V segment lost 3 bases and the J segment 6 bases; nucleotides outside the gene matches: 11. For bulk TCR libraries, previously described methods and listed TCR primers were used. TCRdb used MiXCR to reprocess the PCR reads, holding one entry per CDR3 protein. The sample records more than 85,000 distinct CDR3 sequences, 30% to 35% being singletons. The sample was naive CD8+ T cells from blood, with Jurkat cell RNA spiked in. This sample's subset: FACS-sorted CD8+CD4-CCR7+CD45RA+ naive T cells. The origin of this receptor is a human donor in good health. Some libraries in this study had Jurkat cell RNA spiked in. This rearrangement joins TRBV9 to TRBJ2-2; 10 nucleotides line up with TRBD1. Written as DNA, the CDR3 is TGTGCCAGCAGCGACCAGACAGGGGGCGGTTCCTCCGGGGAGCTGTTTTTT. It yields the protein CASSDQTGGGSSGELFF.